These T cell receptor beta chains were read from a single sample in a study of blood T cell repertoires in COVID-19. Profiled with immunoSEQ multiplex PCR; TCRdb holds only in-frame clones, not every one. Among approximately 220,000 clones listed, 83% were seen once. Sample: PBMCs or T cells enriched from blood (not recorded which). Receptors originate from a woman aged 40 to 49 who had been exposed to COVID-19. The CDR3 runs from the conserved cysteine through the conserved F or W. A D gene is named only where the DNA matches it firmly. Rows may omit the clone size; those that give it use once, few, many or a size class.

length	size	V	J	D	DNA	CDR3
17	few	TRBV4-1	TRBJ2-1	TRBD2	TGCGCCAGCAGCCAAGTACTAGCGGGGGACTCCTACAATGAGCAGTTCTTC	CASSQVLAGDSYNEQFF
16	NA	TRBV5-6	TRBJ1-6	TRBD1	TGTGCCAGCAGCTTATTTCCCGGGACAGCTAATTCACCCCTCCACTTT	CASSLFPGTANSPLHF
15	once	TRBV10-3	TRBJ2-2	NA	TGTGCCATCAGTGATAACAAATCCCCCTCCGGGGAGCTGTTTTTT	CAISDNKSPSGELFF
16	NA	TRBV5-1	TRBJ2-3	TRBD2	TGCGCCAGCAGCTTCCCTAGCGGGGGAAGCACAGATACGCAGTATTTT	CASSFPSGGSTDTQYF
16	NA	TRBV5-1	TRBJ1-2	TRBD1	TGCGCCAGCAGCTTGGGGGACAGGATAACTAACTATGGCTACACCTTC	CASSLGDRITNYGYTF
19	NA	TRBV21-1	TRBJ2-6	NA	TGTGCCAGCAGCACCCCGGGGACAGGGGGATTCTCTGGGGCCAACGTCCTGACTTTC	CASSTPGTGGFSGANVLTF
15	NA	TRBV28	TRBJ2-3	NA	TGTGCCAGCAGTTCCCCACAGGGGAGGACAGATACGCAGTATTTT	CASSSPQGRTDTQYF
12	NA	TRBV19	TRBJ2-1	NA	TGTGCCAGTAGTAAAAACAGGGAAGAGCAGTTCTTC	CASSKNREEQFF
16	few	TRBV25-1	TRBJ2-7	TRBD1	TGTGCCAGCAGTACCCCGGGACAGGATAATTCCTACGAGCAGTACTTC	CASSTPGQDNSYEQYF
15	NA	TRBV28	TRBJ2-7	TRBD1	TGTGCCAGCAGTATACAGGGGGCGCGGGGCTACGAGCAGTACTTC	CASSIQGARGYEQYF
16	NA	TRBV4-3	TRBJ1-1	TRBD1	TGCGCCAGCAGCCACCACCGGGACAGGGGAGACACTGAAGCTTTCTTT	CASSHHRDRGDTEAFF
15	NA	TRBV24-1	TRBJ1-1	NA	TGTGCCACCAGTGAGGGCTGGGTCGGGAACACTGAAGCTTTCTTT	CATSEGWVGNTEAFF
15	few	TRBV7-2	TRBJ2-7	TRBD1	TGTGCCAGCAGCTTGGGACAGGGGAACACCTACGAGCAGTACTTC	CASSLGQGNTYEQYF
16	NA	TRBV7-3	TRBJ2-1	NA	TGTGCCAGCAGTTGGGGGGGCCCTTCCCCAGACAATGAGCAGTTCTTC	CASSWGGPSPDNEQFF
14	NA	TRBV5-3	TRBJ2-7	TRBD1	TGTGCCAGAAGCCCCCGACAGGGTACCTACGAGCAGTACTTC	CARSPRQGTYEQYF
20	few	TRBV6-2/TRBV6-3	TRBJ2-3	TRBD2	TGTGCCAGCAGTTACTATGGTAGCGGGGCTCAACCGAGACCCACAGATACGCAGTATTTT	CASSYYGSGAQPRPTDTQYF
14	NA	TRBV19	TRBJ1-5	NA	TGTGCCAGTACCTCCGGACACCTTAATCAGCCCCAGCATTTT	CASTSGHLNQPQHF
15	NA	TRBV5-8	TRBJ2-2	TRBD1	TGTGCCAGCAGGCACCCGGGACAGACCTCCGGGGAGCTGTTTTTT	CASRHPGQTSGELFF
16	once	TRBV19	TRBJ1-6	TRBD1	TGTGCCAGTAGTATACTTGGAACTCGGGACAGGGGACAACTCCACTTT	CASSILGTRDRGQLHF
15	NA	TRBV7-3	TRBJ2-3	TRBD2	TGTGCCAGCAGCCCCACGGGGGGGGGCACAGATACGCAGTATTTT	CASSPTGGGTDTQYF
15	NA	TRBV23-1	TRBJ2-2	NA	TGCGCCAGCACTGGCAGACTCTTTAACACCGGGGAGCTGTTTTTT	CASTGRLFNTGELFF
13	NA	TRBV11-2	TRBJ1-2	NA	TGTGCCAGCAGCCCTGGGGGGGGCGGGGGCTACACCTTC	CASSPGGGGGYTF
13	NA	TRBV23-1	TRBJ1-1	NA	TGCGCCAGCAGTCAGCCCGAGGTAGGGGATGCTTTCTTT	CASSQPEVGDAFF
15	NA	TRBV5-4	TRBJ2-5	TRBD2	TGTGCCAGCAGCTTGGGACTAGCGGTAGAAGAGACCCAGTACTTC	CASSLGLAVEETQYF
14	NA	TRBV6-5	TRBJ1-3	NA	TGTGCCAGCAGCGGACTGATCTCTGGAAACACCATATATTTT	CASSGLISGNTIYF
19	NA	TRBV28	TRBJ1-5	NA	TGTGCCAGCAGATCTGGGGGGGCTTCTATCCCCTTTAGCAATCAGCCCCAGCATTTT	CASRSGGASIPFSNQPQHF
17	NA	TRBV2	TRBJ2-3	TRBD2	TGTGCCAGCAACAAGGGACTAGCGGGGGGGAGCACAGATACGCAGTATTTT	CASNKGLAGGSTDTQYF
15	NA	TRBV18	TRBJ1-2	NA	TGTGCCAGCTCACCCGAACCGGAAGGGGCTCGCGGCTACACCTTC	CASSPEPEGARGYTF
17	few	TRBV7-6	TRBJ2-1	NA	TGTGCCAGCAGCTTAGCGGGAGCAAGCGGCCCGTACAATGAGCAGTTCTTC	CASSLAGASGPYNEQFF
15	NA	TRBV28	TRBJ1-2	NA	TGTGCCAGCAGTCCCTCCCTGACAGCTAACTATGGCTACACCTTC	CASSPSLTANYGYTF
13	NA	TRBV6-5	TRBJ1-4	TRBD1	TGTGCCAGCAGTCGGGACAGGGGGGAAAAACTGTTTTTT	CASSRDRGEKLFF
13	NA	TRBV5-1	TRBJ1-5	NA	TGCGCCAGCAGCATGCAGGGCGGACAGCCCCAGCATTTT	CASSMQGGQPQHF
16	NA	TRBV28	TRBJ1-3	NA	TGTGCCAGCAGTTTGCAGGGTTTATACTCTGGAAACACCATATATTTT	CASSLQGLYSGNTIYF
11	NA	TRBV29-1	TRBJ1-2	NA	TGCAGCGTTGGACGGGACTATGGCTACACCTTC	CSVGRDYGYTF
13	once	TRBV28	TRBJ2-7	NA	TGTGCCAGCAGTTTATCAGGGGCCTACGAGCAGTACTTC	CASSLSGAYEQYF
12	NA	TRBV6-2/TRBV6-3	TRBJ2-7	NA	TGTGCCAGCAGTTACCAGGGATCCGAGCAGTACTTC	CASSYQGSEQYF
11	NA	TRBV5-1	TRBJ1-2	NA	TGCGCCAGCCGAGGGTCGGAGGGCTACACCTTC	CASRGSEGYTF
14	NA	TRBV28	TRBJ2-7	TRBD2	TGTGCCAGCAGACCTTACGGGGGGGTGTACGAGCAGTACTTC	CASRPYGGVYEQYF
15	once	TRBV5-1	TRBJ2-5	TRBD2	TGCGCCAGCAGCCGACTAGCGGGGGGCGGTGAGACCCAGTACTTC	CASSRLAGGGETQYF
13	NA	TRBV28	TRBJ2-7	NA	TGTGCCAGCTCGAACCGGGGTGCCTACGAGCAGTACTTC	CASSNRGAYEQYF
12	NA	TRBV29-1	TRBJ1-1	NA	TGCAGCGTTGAACCAGGGAATACTGAAGCTTTCTTT	CSVEPGNTEAFF
15	NA	TRBV19	TRBJ1-5	TRBD1	TGTGCCAGTAGTATCCTGGACAGGGCGGTTCAGCCCCAGCATTTT	CASSILDRAVQPQHF
14	NA	TRBV15	TRBJ1-1	NA	TGTGCCACCAGCCGAGAACAGGTAGGCACTGAAGCTTTCTTT	CATSREQVGTEAFF
15	NA	TRBV7-9	TRBJ2-1	NA	TGTGCCAGCAGCTTGATCGGGAGCTCCTACAATGAGCAGTTCTTC	CASSLIGSSYNEQFF
15	NA	TRBV6-2/TRBV6-3	TRBJ2-5	TRBD1	TGTGCCAGCAGTTACCGCCAGGGGGCAGGGGAGACCCAGTACTTC	CASSYRQGAGETQYF